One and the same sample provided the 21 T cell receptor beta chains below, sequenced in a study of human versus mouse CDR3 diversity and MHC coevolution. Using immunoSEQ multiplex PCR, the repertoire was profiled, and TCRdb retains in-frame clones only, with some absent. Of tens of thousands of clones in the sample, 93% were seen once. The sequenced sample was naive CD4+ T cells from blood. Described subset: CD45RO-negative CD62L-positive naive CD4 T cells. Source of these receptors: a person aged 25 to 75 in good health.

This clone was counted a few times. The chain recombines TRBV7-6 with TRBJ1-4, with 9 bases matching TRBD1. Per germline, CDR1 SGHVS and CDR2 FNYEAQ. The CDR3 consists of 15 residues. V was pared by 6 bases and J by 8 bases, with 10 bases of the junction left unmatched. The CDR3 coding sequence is TGTGCCAGCAGTAAAACAGGGGGCGGTAACGAAAAACTGTTTTTT. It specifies CASSKTGGGNEKLFF.

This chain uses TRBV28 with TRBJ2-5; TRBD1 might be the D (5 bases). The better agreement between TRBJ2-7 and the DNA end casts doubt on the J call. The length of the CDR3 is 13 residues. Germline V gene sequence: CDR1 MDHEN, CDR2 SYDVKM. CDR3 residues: CASSFFQGYEQYF. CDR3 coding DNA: TGTGCCAGCAGTTTCTTCCAGGGCTACGAGCAGTACTTC.

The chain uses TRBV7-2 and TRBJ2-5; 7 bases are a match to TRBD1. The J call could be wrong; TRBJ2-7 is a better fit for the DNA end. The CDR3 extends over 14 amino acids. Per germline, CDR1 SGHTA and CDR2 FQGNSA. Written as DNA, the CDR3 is TGTGCCAGCAGCCGCGACAGGGCGAATTACGAGCAGTACTTC. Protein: CASSRDRANYEQYF.

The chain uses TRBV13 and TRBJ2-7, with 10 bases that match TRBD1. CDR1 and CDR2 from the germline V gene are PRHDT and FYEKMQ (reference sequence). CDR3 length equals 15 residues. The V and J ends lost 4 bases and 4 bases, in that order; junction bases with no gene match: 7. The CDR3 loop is CASSSTGTGDYEQYF. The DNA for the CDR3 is TGTGCCAGCAGCTCCACCGGGACAGGGGATTACGAGCAGTACTTC. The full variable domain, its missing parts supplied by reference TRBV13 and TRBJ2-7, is AAGVIQSPRHLIKEKRETATLKCYPIPRHDTVYWYQQGPGQDPQFLISFYEKMQSDKGSIPDRFSAQQFSDYHSELNMSSLELGDSALYFCASSSTGTGDYEQYFGPGTRLTVT.

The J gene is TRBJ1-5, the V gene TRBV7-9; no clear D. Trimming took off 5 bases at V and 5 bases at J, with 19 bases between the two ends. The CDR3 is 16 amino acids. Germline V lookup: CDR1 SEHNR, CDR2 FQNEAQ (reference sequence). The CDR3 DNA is TGTGCCAGCAGCAAAGAGGGCATGGGTGCGGATCAGCCCCAGCATTTT. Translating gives CASSKEGMGADQPQHF.

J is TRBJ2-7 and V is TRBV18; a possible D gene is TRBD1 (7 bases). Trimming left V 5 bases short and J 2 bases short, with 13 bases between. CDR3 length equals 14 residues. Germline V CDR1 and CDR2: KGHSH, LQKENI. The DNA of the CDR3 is TGTGCCAGCTCAGGCCAGGGGGGCCCCTACGAGCAGTACTTC. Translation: CASSGQGGPYEQYF. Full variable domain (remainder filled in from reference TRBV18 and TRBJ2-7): NAGVMQNPRHLVRRRGQEARLRCSPMKGHSHVYWYRQLPEEGLKFMVYLQKENIIDESGMPKERFSAEFPKEGPSILRIQQVVRGDSAAYFCASSGQGGPYEQYFGPGTRLTVT.

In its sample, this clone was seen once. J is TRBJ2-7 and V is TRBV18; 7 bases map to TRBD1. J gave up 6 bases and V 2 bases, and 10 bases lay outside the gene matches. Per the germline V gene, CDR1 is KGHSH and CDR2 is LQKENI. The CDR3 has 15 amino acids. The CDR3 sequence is CASSPTRDRASEQYF. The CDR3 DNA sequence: TGTGCCAGCTCACCAACCCGGGACAGAGCAAGCGAGCAGTACTTC.

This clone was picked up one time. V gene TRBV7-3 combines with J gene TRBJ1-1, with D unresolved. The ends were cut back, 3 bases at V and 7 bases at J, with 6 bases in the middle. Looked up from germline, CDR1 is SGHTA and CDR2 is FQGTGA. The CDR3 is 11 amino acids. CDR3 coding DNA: TGTGCCAGCAGCTTTAGAGTTGAAGCTTTCTTT. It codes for CASSFRVEAFF.

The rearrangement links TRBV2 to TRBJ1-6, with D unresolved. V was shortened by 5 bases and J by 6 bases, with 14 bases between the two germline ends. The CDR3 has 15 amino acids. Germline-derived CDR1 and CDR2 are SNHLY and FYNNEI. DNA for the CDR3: TGTGCCAGCAGTCTGACCCGCGAGCGTAATTCACCCCTCCACTTT. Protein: CASSLTRERNSPLHF.

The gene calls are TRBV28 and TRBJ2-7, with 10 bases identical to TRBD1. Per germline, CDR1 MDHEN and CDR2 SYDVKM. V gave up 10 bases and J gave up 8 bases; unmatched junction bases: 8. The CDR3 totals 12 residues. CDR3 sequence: CATRQGARQQYF. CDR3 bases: TGTGCCACCCGACAGGGGGCTAGACAGCAGTACTTC.

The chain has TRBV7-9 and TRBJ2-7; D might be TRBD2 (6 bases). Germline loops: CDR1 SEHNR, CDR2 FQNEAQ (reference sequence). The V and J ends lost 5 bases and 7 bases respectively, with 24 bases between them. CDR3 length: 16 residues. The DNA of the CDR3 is TGTGCCAGCAGCCCACAAAAGGGAACCGTCCGGGGGGAGCAGTACTTC. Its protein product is CASSPQKGTVRGEQYF.

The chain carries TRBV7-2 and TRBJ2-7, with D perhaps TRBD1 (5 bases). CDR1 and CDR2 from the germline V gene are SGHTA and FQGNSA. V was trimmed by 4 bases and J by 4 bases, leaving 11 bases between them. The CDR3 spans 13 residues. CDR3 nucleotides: TGTGCCAGCAGCTGGAAGGGGCAGTACGAGCAGTACTTC. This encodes CASSWKGQYEQYF.

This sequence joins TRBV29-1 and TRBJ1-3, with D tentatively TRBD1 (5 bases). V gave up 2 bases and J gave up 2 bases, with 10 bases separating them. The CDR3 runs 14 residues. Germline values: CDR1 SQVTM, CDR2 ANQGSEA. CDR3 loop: CSVEKVQAGNTIYF. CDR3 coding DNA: TGCAGCGTTGAAAAGGTACAGGCTGGAAACACCATATATTTT.

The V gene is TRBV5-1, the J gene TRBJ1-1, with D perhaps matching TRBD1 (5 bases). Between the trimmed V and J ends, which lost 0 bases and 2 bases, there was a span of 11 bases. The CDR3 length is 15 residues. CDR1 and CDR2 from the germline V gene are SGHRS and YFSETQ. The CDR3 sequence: CASSLAAGPNTEAFF. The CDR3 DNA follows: TGCGCCAGCAGCTTGGCTGCAGGGCCTAACACTGAAGCTTTCTTT.

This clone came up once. The CDR3 region is CASSLGRGETQYF. CDR3 nucleotides: TGCGCCAGCAGCTTGGGAAGGGGAGAGACCCAGTACTTC. The gene calls are TRBV5-1 and TRBJ2-5; weak D call: TRBD1 (5 bases). The V end lost 0 bases, the J end lost 4 bases, and 7 bases lay between the germline ends. CDR3 length equals 13 residues. CDR1 is SGHRS and CDR2 is YFSETQ in the germline V gene.

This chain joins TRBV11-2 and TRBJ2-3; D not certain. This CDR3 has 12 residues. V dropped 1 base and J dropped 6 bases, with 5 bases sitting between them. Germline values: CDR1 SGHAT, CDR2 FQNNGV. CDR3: CASSLGLDTQYF. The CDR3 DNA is TGTGCCAGCAGCTTAGGTCTGGATACGCAGTATTTT.

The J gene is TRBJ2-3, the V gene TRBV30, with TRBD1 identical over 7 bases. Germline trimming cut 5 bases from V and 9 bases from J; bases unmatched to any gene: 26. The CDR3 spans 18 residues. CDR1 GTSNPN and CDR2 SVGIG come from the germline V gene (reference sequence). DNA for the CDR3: TGTGCCTGGGTGGCTCCGGGGACCCCGGCTAGGGGGCTCGCCACGCAGTATTTT. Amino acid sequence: CAWVAPGTPARGLATQYF. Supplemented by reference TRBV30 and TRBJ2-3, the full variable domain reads SQTIHQWPATLVQPVGSPLSLECTVEGTSNPNLYWYRQAAGRGLQLLFYSVGIGQISSEVPQNLSASRPQDRQFILSSKKLLLSDSGFYLCAWVAPGTPARGLATQYFGPGTRLTVL.

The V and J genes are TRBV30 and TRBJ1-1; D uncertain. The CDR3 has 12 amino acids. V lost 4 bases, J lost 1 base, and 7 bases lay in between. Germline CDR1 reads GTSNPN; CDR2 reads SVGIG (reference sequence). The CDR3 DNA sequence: TGTGCCTGGACCCGAGAGAACACTGAAGCTTTCTTT. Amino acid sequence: CAWTRENTEAFF. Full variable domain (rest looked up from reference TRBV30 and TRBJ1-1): SQTIHQWPATLVQPVGSPLSLECTVEGTSNPNLYWYRQAAGRGLQLLFYSVGIGQISSEVPQNLSASRPQDRQFILSSKKLLLSDSGFYLCAWTRENTEAFFGQGTRLTVV.

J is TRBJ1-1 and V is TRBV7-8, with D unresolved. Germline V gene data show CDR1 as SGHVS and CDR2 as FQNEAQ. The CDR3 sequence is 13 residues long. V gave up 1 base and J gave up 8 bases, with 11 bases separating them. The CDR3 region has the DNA TGTGCCAGCAGCTTAGTTTATGACTCCGAAGCTTTCTTT. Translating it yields CASSLVYDSEAFF.

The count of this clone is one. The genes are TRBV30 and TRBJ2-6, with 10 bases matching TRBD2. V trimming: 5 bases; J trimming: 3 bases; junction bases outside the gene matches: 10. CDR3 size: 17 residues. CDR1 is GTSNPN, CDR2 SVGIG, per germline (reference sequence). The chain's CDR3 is CAWGGLAGVGGANVLTF. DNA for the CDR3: TGTGCCTGGGGGGGGCTAGCGGGAGTCGGTGGGGCCAACGTCCTGACTTTC.

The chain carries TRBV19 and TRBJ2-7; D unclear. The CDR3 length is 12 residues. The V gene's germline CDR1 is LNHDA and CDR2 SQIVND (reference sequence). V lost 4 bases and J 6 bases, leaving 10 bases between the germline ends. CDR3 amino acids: CASSTDSSEQYF. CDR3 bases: TGTGCCAGTAGTACCGATAGCTCCGAGCAGTACTTC.